The entry that follows covers one T cell receptor (beta chain) sequence. This entry comes from a study of blood T cell repertoires in COVID-19. At the level of the study: Acute-phase and convalescent COVID-19 samples originated in the United States, Italy and Spain. Nucleic acid was either cDNA or gDNA, and it came from T cells, B-cell-depleted T cells, or PBMCs.

The V and J ends lost 3 bases and 7 bases, in that order; junction bases with no gene match: 11. CDR1 SGHDT and CDR2 YYEEEE come from the germline V gene. The CDR3 is 15 residues long. Original handling: By means of reference gene primer amplification, nucleated cell counts were estimated. The data were produced by immunoSEQ multiplex PCR, yet TCRdb's version contains in-frame clones alone and is incomplete. V and J calls and clone size follow that table, whereas D and trimming were derived from the DNA. Of about 140,000 clones in the sample, around 89% were seen once. The specimen sequenced was peripheral blood. This clonotype was sampled from a human donor in a cohort sampled during active COVID-19. The V call is TRBV5-6, the J call TRBJ2-5; 8 bases map to TRBD1. CDR3 sequence reads: CASSYPGGAVGTQYF. The CDR3 DNA is TGTGCCAGCAGCTACCCAGGGGGCGCGGTTGGGACCCAGTACTTC.